This T cell receptor (beta chain) comes out of a study of T cell responses to AZD1222 COVID-19 vaccine. As to this clone: Its antigen is unidentified.

Study-level points and caveats: Vaccine-associated CD4 TCRs spanned spike, dominant at 160-218 and 743-854. There were mostly white British donors and more females than males, and clonal diversity was possibly underestimated. Just 6 or 7 AZD1222 recipients were seropositive at baseline.

CDR1 SGHAT and CDR2 FQNNGV come from the germline V gene. Deletions cut 0 bases from V and 5 bases from J, with 7 bases between. This CDR3 has 13 amino acids. Produced via immunoSEQ multiplex PCR; TCRdb's table is partial and in-frame only. The sample lists over 90,000 clones, around 91% occurring once. The input for sequencing was peripheral blood, taken on day 0 of AZD1222 vaccination. The genes are TRBV11-2 and TRBJ1-2; the D is unclear. This TCR derives from an adult in good health. The CDR3 nucleotides are TGTGCCAGCAGCTTAGAGCGTCTATATGGCTACACCTTC. It translates to CASSLERLYGYTF.